The clone carrying this T cell receptor beta chain was observed a single time. V dropped 7 bases and J dropped 8; count of bases not matched to a gene: 11. CDR1 is SQVTM and CDR2 is ANQGSEA in the germline V gene. The CDR3 covers 13 residues. This entry belongs to a study of T-cell reconstitution after alpha-beta-depleted transplantation in children. The TCRbeta library incorporated unique molecular identifiers. TCRdb fed the PCR reads into MiXCR, producing one record per CDR3 protein. This sample yields hundreds of thousands of distinct CDR3 sequences, of which about 10% are seen a single time; about 4% belongs to the top ten.

This TCR came from a human donor who donated a stem cell graft to a child with acute myeloid leukemia. Specimen: PBMCs from the stem cell graft donor, collected from the stem cell graft. J is TRBJ2-5 and V is TRBV29-1; TRBD2 matches 9 bases. CDR3 DNA sequence: TGCAGCGGAGTAGCGGGAGTGGGACACACCCAGTACTTC. Protein product: CSGVAGVGHTQYF.